The T cell receptor (beta chain) under discussion was sequenced for a study of T cell responses to AZD1222 COVID-19 vaccine. Pooled in the analysis were second doses at about 4 or about 12 weeks. The assay was immunoSEQ multiplex PCR, and TCRdb's table has in-frame clones only and misses some. The table lists some 130,000 clones, just under 95% of them singletons. For this clone: Its antigen is not known.

This CDR3 region has 14 residues. Germline-derived CDR1 and CDR2 are SNHLY and FYNNEI. V was clipped by 2 bases and J by 5 bases, with 12 bases between them. The study's findings and limits: Increases in Spike-specific TCR breadth and depth were seen after two AZD1222 doses. There were repertoire samples only from the period after the peak T cell response. Nearly half of unique spike-specific TCRs reportedly avoided B.1.351 and B.1.1.7 mutated regions.

This clonotype originated in an adult who received the AZD1222 COVID-19 vaccine. Sequencing used peripheral blood, obtained 28 days after the second AZD1222 dose. The rearrangement links TRBV2 to TRBJ1-1, with D possibly matching TRBD1 (5 bases). In nucleotides, the CDR3 is TGTGCCAGCAGTGAATCGGGGGACGTAACTGAAGCTTTCTTT. This translates into CASSESGDVTEAFF.